These 16 T cell receptor beta chains share one sample of origin, sequenced in a study of shared clonotypes between healthy human individuals. The table came from immunoSEQ multiplex PCR; TCRdb's copy has only in-frame clones and leaves some out. This sample has over 2 million clones; over 85% occur once, and the top ten carry roughly 0.13%. Sequencing used naive CD4+ T cells sorted from blood. Subset of the sample: CD45RA+ positively selected. Receptor source: a man aged 18 to 29 in good health.

This clone appeared once. J is TRBJ1-2 and V is TRBV5-1; D ambiguous. The CDR3 sequence is 14 residues long. Trimming took 2 bases from V and 2 from J, leaving 10 bases between them. Germline CDR1 is SGHRS and CDR2 is YFSETQ. The CDR3 bases are TGCGCCAGCAGCTTTGCAGGCGAGAACTATGGCTACACCTTC. As protein: CASSFAGENYGYTF.

V gene TRBV11-3 combines with J gene TRBJ2-1; D gene uncertain. V was pared by 0 bases and J by 5 bases, with 5 bases between. The CDR3 totals 13 residues. The germline V gene encodes CDR1 SGHNT and CDR2 YENEEA. The CDR3 reads CASSLDHNNEQFF. The CDR3 DNA reads as TGTGCCAGCAGCTTAGACCATAACAATGAGCAGTTCTTC.

The rearrangement links TRBV27 to TRBJ2-5; possibly TRBD2 for D (6 bases). The CDR3 length is 15 residues. Deletions cut 4 bases from V and 4 bases from J, with 16 bases between. Germline CDR1 reads MNHEY; CDR2 reads SMNVEV (reference sequence). The CDR3: CASSWGGRSGETQYF. In DNA, the CDR3 is TGTGCCAGCAGTTGGGGAGGTCGATCAGGAGAGACCCAGTACTTC.

The CDR3 DNA reads as TGTGCCAGCAGCTCCGGAATTTTGGACACTGAAGCTTTCTTT. Translation: CASSSGILDTEAFF. The chain combines TRBV6-6 with TRBJ1-1; D is ambiguous. The CDR3 loop spans 14 amino acids. Between the trimmed V and J ends, which lost 6 bases and 3 bases, there was a span of 14 bases. The germline V gene encodes CDR1 MNHNY and CDR2 SVGAGI (reference sequence).

V gene TRBV7-2 combines with J gene TRBJ2-1, with 7 bases lining up with TRBD2. Germline-derived CDR1 and CDR2 are SGHTA and FQGNSA. The CDR3 extends over 14 amino acids. V lost 3 bases, J lost 4 bases, and 3 bases stayed unmatched. CDR3 loop: CASSFASGYNEQFF. The CDR3 nucleotides are TGTGCCAGCAGCTTCGCTAGCGGATACAATGAGCAGTTCTTC.

The V gene is TRBV6-6, the J gene TRBJ2-7; no reliable D call. Between the trimmed V and J ends, which lost 2 bases and 0 bases, there was a span of 11 bases. Germline assignment: CDR1 MNHNY and CDR2 SVGAGI (reference sequence). This CDR3 has 15 residues. CDR3 loop: CASSYGPGSSYEQYF. CDR3 sequence (DNA): TGTGCCAGCAGTTACGGACCAGGTAGCTCCTACGAGCAGTACTTC.

A single count supports this clone. V gene TRBV29-1 combines with J gene TRBJ1-1; D is uncertain. The germline V and J ends were trimmed by 3 bases and 1 base, with 12 bases remaining between them. Germline V gives CDR1 SQVTM, CDR2 ANQGSEA. This CDR3 contains 14 residues. Here the CDR3 reads CSVDQQTQNTEAFF. DNA of the CDR3: TGCAGCGTTGACCAACAGACGCAGAACACTGAAGCTTTCTTT.

V is TRBV11-2 and J is TRBJ2-2, with D possibly TRBD1 on 6 matching bases. This CDR3 is 15 amino acids long. The germline CDR1 and CDR2 sequences are SGHAT and FQNNGV. The V end lost 4 bases, the J end lost 3 bases, and 12 bases lay between the germline ends. Here the CDR3 reads CASSSVTGYTGELFF. DNA of the CDR3: TGTGCCAGCAGCTCCGTGACAGGATACACCGGGGAGCTGTTTTTT.

The chain links TRBV18 to TRBJ2-7; the D call may be TRBD1 or TRBD2 (5 bases each). This CDR3 region has 14 residues. V was shortened by 4 bases and J by 2 bases, with 12 bases between the two germline ends. From germline, CDR1 is KGHSH and CDR2 LQKENI. CDR3 bases: TGTGCCAGCTCACTGGGGACGGCCACCTACGAGCAGTACTTC. Translation gives CASSLGTATYEQYF.

The CDR3 loop is CATSGGQGTFAINYGYTF. The CDR3 nucleotides are TGTGCCACCAGCGGGGGACAGGGGACCTTCGCAATTAACTATGGCTACACCTTC. The V and J genes are TRBV15 and TRBJ1-2; 10 bases line up with TRBD1. This CDR3 is 18 amino acids long. Per germline, CDR1 LNHNV and CDR2 YYDKDF (reference sequence). V lost 5 bases, J lost 1 base, and 13 bases stayed unmatched.

This chain links TRBV2 with TRBJ2-1, with D maybe TRBD1 (5 bases). Germline assignment: CDR1 SNHLY and CDR2 FYNNEI. The CDR3 loop spans 14 amino acids. V was shortened by 3 bases and J by 4 bases, with 10 bases between the two germline ends. CDR3 sequence: CASSDPTVYNEQFF. The CDR3 coding sequence is TGTGCCAGCAGTGATCCGACAGTTTACAATGAGCAGTTCTTC.

The chain combines TRBV15 with TRBJ1-2, with 11 bases identical to TRBD1. The CDR3 runs to 17 residues. V was pared by 2 bases and J by 2 bases, with 7 bases of the junction left unmatched. The germline V gene encodes CDR1 LNHNV and CDR2 YYDKDF (reference sequence). CDR3 sequence (DNA): TGTGCCACCAGCAGATCTGCCGGGACAGGGGGAAACTATGGCTACACCTTC. Its translation: CATSRSAGTGGNYGYTF.

This chain connects TRBV6-1 to TRBJ2-3; the D gene is possibly TRBD1 (7 bases). Germline V gene lookup returns CDR1 MNHNS and CDR2 SASEGT. V was cut by 4 bases and J by 0 bases, with 14 bases left in between. The CDR3 length is 16 residues. CDR3 amino acids: CASSGQGLPSTDTQYF. CDR3 DNA: TGTGCCAGCAGTGGACAGGGACTCCCTAGCACAGATACGCAGTATTTT.

The chain joins TRBV7-2 to TRBJ2-1, with 8 bases that match TRBD2. The CDR3 length is 14 residues. CDR1 and CDR2 from the germline V gene are SGHTA and FQGNSA. V was clipped by 3 bases and J by 6 bases; unmatched bases: 4. The CDR3 sequence is CASSFQTSVNEQFF. The DNA for the CDR3 is TGTGCCAGCAGCTTCCAGACTAGCGTCAATGAGCAGTTCTTC.

This chain joins TRBV30 and TRBJ2-7; D unresolved. Germline V gene data show CDR1 as GTSNPN and CDR2 as SVGIG (reference sequence). The CDR3 totals 15 residues. V was cut by 0 bases and J by 0 bases, with 12 bases left in between. The CDR3 is CAWSVRKSGSYEQYF. The CDR3 DNA is TGTGCCTGGAGTGTACGAAAATCAGGCTCCTACGAGCAGTACTTC.

To note about this clone: The sample has other DNA sequences that encode this CDR3 too. The chain employs TRBV10-1 and TRBJ2-5; 9 nucleotides align to TRBD2. CDR1 and CDR2 from the germline V gene are WNHNN and SYGVQD (reference sequence). The CDR3 runs to 15 residues. After removal of 3 bases from V and 5 bases from J, the junction contained 7 bases not matched to a gene. The CDR3 is CASSESAGGVETQYF. Here the CDR3 DNA reads TGCGCCAGCAGTGAAAGTGCGGGAGGGGTGGAGACCCAGTACTTC.